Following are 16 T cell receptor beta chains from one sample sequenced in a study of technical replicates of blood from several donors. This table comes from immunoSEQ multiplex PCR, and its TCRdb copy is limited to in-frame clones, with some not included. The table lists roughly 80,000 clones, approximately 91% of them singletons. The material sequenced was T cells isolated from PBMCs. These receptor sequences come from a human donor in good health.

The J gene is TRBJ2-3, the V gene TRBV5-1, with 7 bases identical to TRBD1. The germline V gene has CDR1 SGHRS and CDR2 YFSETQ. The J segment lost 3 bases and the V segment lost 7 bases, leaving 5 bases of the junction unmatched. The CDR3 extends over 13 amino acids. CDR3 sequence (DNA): TGCGCCAGCGGGACAGACGAGACAGATACGCAGTATTTT. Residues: CASGTDETDTQYF.

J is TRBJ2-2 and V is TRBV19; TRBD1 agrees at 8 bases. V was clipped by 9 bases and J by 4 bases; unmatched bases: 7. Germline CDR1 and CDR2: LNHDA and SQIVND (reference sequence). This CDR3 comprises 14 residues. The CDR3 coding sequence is TGTGCCAGCAACGGACAGGGTACCACCGGGGAGCTGTTTTTT. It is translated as CASNGQGTTGELFF.

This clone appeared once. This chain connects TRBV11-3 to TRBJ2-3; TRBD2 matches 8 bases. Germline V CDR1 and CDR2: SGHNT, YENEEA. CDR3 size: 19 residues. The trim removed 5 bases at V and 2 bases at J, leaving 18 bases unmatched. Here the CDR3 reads CASSPFPWGSGMSTDTQYF. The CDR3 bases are TGTGCCAGCAGCCCGTTTCCCTGGGGTAGCGGGATGTCCACAGATACGCAGTATTTT.

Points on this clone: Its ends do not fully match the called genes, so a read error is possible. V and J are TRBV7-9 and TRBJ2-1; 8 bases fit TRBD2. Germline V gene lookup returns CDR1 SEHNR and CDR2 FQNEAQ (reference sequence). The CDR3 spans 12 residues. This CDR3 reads CASSMTGTSKIF. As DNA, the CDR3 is TGTGCCAGCAGCATGACCGGGACTAGTAAGATCTTC.

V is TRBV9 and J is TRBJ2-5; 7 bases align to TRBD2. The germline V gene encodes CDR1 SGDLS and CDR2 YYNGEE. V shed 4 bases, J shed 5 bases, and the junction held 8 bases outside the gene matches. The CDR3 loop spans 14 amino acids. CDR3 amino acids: CASSPEVRGETQYF. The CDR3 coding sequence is TGTGCCAGCAGCCCAGAGGTGCGGGGGGAGACCCAGTACTTC.

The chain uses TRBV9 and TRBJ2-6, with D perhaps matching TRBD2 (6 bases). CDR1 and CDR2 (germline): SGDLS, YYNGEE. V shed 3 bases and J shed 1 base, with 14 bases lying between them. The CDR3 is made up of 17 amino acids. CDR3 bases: TGTGCCAGCAGCGCCTCTCCGGGACTTTCTGGGGCCAACGTCCTGACTTTC. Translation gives CASSASPGLSGANVLTF.

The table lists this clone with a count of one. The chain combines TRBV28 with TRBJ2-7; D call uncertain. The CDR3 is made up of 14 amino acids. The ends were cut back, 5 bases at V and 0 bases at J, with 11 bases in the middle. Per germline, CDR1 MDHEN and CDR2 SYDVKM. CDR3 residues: CASSLLRPSYEQYF. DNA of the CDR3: TGTGCCAGCAGTCTCCTCAGGCCCTCCTACGAGCAGTACTTC.

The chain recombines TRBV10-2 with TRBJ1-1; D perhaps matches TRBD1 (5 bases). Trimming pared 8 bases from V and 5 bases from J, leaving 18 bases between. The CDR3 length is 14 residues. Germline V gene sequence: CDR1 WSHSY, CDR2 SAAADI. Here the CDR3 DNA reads TGCGCCAGCTCCCTGTGGGGGGGGTTTACTGAAGCTTTCTTT. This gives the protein CASSLWGGFTEAFF.

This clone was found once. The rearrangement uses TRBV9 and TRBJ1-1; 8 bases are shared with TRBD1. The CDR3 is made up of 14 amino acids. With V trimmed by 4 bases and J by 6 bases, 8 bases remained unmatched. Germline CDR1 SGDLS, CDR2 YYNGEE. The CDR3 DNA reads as TGTGCCAGCAGCCCCGGACAGGGAGGCCCTGAAGCTTTCTTT. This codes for CASSPGQGGPEAFF.

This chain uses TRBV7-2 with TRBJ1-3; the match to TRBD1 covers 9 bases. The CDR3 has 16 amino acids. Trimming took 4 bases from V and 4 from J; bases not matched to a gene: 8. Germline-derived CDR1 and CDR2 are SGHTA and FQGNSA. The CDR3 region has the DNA TGTGCCAGCAGCTACATCAGGGACAGGGTCGGAAACACCATATATTTT. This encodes CASSYIRDRVGNTIYF.

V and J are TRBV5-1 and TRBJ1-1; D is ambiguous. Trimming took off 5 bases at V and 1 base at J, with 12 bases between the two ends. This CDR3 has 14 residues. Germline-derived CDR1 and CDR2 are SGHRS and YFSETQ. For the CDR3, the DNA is TGCGCCAGCAGTTTTGGAGGGAGGAACACTGAAGCTTTCTTT. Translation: CASSFGGRNTEAFF.

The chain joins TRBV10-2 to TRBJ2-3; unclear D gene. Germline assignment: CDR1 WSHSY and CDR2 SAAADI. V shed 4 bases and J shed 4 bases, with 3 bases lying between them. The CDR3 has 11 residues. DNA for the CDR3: TGCGCCAGCAGTGTCGCAGATACGCAGTATTTT. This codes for CASSVADTQYF.

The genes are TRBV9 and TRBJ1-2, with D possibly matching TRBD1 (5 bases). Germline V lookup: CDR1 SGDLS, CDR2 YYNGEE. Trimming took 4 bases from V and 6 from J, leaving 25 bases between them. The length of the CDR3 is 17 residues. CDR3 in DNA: TGTGCCAGCAGCTTCAGTCTTTTTAGGGGCAGGGCAGATGGCTACACCTTC. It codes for CASSFSLFRGRADGYTF.

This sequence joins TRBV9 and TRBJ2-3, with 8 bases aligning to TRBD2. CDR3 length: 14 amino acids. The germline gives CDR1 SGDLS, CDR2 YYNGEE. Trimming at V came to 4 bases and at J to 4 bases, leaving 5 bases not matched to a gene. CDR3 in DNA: TGTGCCAGCAGCAAAGCGGGAGTGGCAGATACGCAGTATTTT. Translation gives CASSKAGVADTQYF.

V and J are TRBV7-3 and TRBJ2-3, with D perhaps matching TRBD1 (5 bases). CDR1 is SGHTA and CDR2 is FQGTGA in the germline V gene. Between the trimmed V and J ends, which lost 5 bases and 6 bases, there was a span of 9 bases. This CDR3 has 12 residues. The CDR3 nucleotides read TGTGCCAGCAGCGCAGGGTGGGATACGCAGTATTTT. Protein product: CASSAGWDTQYF.

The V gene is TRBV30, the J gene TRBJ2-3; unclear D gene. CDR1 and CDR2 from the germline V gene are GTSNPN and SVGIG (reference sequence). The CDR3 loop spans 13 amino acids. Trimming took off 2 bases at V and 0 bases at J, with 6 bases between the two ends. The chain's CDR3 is CAWSMASTDTQYF. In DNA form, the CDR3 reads TGTGCCTGGAGTATGGCAAGCACAGATACGCAGTATTTT.